The next 13 T cell receptor beta chains were all read from a single sample in a study of blood T cell repertoires in COVID-19. The data were produced by immunoSEQ multiplex PCR, yet TCRdb's version contains in-frame clones alone and is incomplete. The sample has more than 140,000 clones; roughly 88% are singletons. The sequencing sample was made of peripheral blood. The receptors come from a woman aged 45-60 years in a cohort sampled during active or convalescent COVID-19.

The chain couples TRBV19 to TRBJ1-5; 9 positions agree with TRBD1. CDR1 and CDR2 (germline): LNHDA, SQIVND (reference sequence). Trimming at V came to 8 bases and at J to 3 bases, leaving 8 bases not matched to a gene. CDR3 size: 15 residues. CDR3 sequence (DNA): TGTGCCAGTCAGGACAGGGGAAACACCAATCAGCCCCAGCATTTT. Residues: CASQDRGNTNQPQHF.

CDR3 sequence reads: CASSLWELTEAFF. In nucleotides, the CDR3 is TGTGCCAGCAGTTTATGGGAGTTGACTGAAGCTTTCTTT. This chain joins TRBV12-3 or TRBV12-4 and TRBJ1-1; no firm D call. This CDR3 comprises 13 residues. Between the trimmed V and J ends, which lost 2 bases and 5 bases, there was a span of 9 bases.

The chain is built from TRBV6-6 and TRBJ1-5; D gene unclear. CDR1 is MNHNY and CDR2 is SVGAGI in the germline V gene (reference sequence). This CDR3 is 12 amino acids long. V was clipped by 7 bases and J by 4 bases, with 8 bases between them. CDR3 DNA sequence: TGTGCCAGCAAAGAGGCAAATCAGCCCCAGCATTTT. It specifies CASKEANQPQHF.

The CDR3 here is CASSPGTGDYGYTF. CDR3 DNA: TGTGCCAGCAGCCCCGGCACAGGGGACTATGGCTACACCTTC. The chain recombines TRBV3-1 (or the pseudogene TRBV3-2) with TRBJ1-2, with 7 bases fitting TRBD1. CDR1 LGHDT and CDR2 YNNKEL come from the germline V gene (reference sequence). V trimming: 4 bases; J trimming: 3 bases; junction bases outside the gene matches: 5. This CDR3 comprises 14 residues.

The chain carries TRBV6-5 and TRBJ2-2; D is unclear. The V gene's germline CDR1 is MNHEY and CDR2 SVGAGI. CDR3 length equals 15 residues. Between the trimmed V and J ends, which lost 0 bases and 1 base, there was a span of 6 bases. The CDR3 region has the DNA TGTGCCAGCAGTTACTCAGGCGGGAACACCGGGGAGCTGTTTTTT. Its protein product is CASSYSGGNTGELFF.

V gene TRBV6-5 combines with J gene TRBJ1-6; D remains ambiguous. Germline V gene sequence: CDR1 MNHEY, CDR2 SVGAGI. Trimming left V 4 bases short and J 9 bases short, with 7 bases between. The CDR3 is made up of 12 amino acids. The CDR3 region is CASSLRGSPLHF. For the CDR3, the DNA is TGTGCCAGCAGTTTAAGAGGTTCACCCCTCCACTTT.

The V gene is TRBV4-1, the J gene TRBJ2-7; tentative D call: TRBD2 (6 bases). Germline values: CDR1 MGHRA, CDR2 YSYEKL. The CDR3 covers 14 residues. The V and J ends lost 0 bases and 3 bases respectively, with 9 bases between them. The CDR3 sequence: CASSQEGLIYEQYF. The CDR3 coding sequence is TGCGCCAGCAGCCAAGAGGGACTGATCTACGAGCAGTACTTC.

The V call is TRBV5-8, the J call TRBJ2-3; 14 nucleotides match TRBD2. Germline V CDR1 and CDR2: SGHTS, YDEGEE. V lost 0 bases and J lost 5; bases outside the gene matches: 8. This CDR3 is 18 amino acids long. The CDR3, as DNA: TGTGCCAGCAGCTTGGTCGTGACTAGCGGGGGGGATGTAGATACGCAGTATTTT. This codes for CASSLVVTSGGDVDTQYF.

This clone has more than one count but fewer than ten. V and J are TRBV15 and TRBJ1-5; TRBD1 aligns across 9 bases. V dropped 2 bases and J dropped 6; count of bases not matched to a gene: 11. This CDR3 is built from 17 residues. The germline gives CDR1 LNHNV, CDR2 YYDKDF (reference sequence). CDR3 region: CATSRTDTGGRLQPQHF. In DNA form, the CDR3 reads TGTGCCACCAGCAGAACCGATACAGGGGGCAGGCTTCAGCCCCAGCATTTT.

The rearrangement links TRBV5-1 to TRBJ2-1, with 9 bases identical to TRBD1. Trimming cost V 1 base and J 4 bases; bases outside gene matches: 6. The length of the CDR3 is 16 residues. Looked up from germline, CDR1 is SGHRS and CDR2 is YFSETQ. The CDR3 here is CASSLKSGTGYNEQFF. CDR3 coding DNA: TGCGCCAGCAGCTTGAAATCCGGGACAGGGTACAATGAGCAGTTCTTC.

This clone was observed a single time. This chain links TRBV6-5 with TRBJ1-2; unclear D gene. The V and J ends lost 5 bases and 4 bases respectively, with 8 bases between them. The CDR3 has 12 amino acids. Germline V lookup: CDR1 MNHEY, CDR2 SVGAGI. The CDR3 nucleotides read TGTGCCAGCAGTACGGGTCCCTATGGCTACACCTTC. Protein: CASSTGPYGYTF.

The chain joins TRBV11-3 to TRBJ2-7; D possibly corresponds to TRBD1 (6 bases). CDR1 and CDR2 (germline): SGHNT, YENEEA. Trimming took off 4 bases at V and 3 bases at J, with 10 bases between the two ends. The CDR3 consists of 13 residues. This CDR3 is CASSSRTDYEQYF. The CDR3, as DNA: TGTGCCAGCAGCTCCCGGACAGACTACGAGCAGTACTTC.

Of note for this clone: The junction departs from the called germline gene at one end, perhaps through a read error. The V and J genes are TRBV13 and TRBJ2-3, with 8 positions matching TRBD2. This CDR3 region has 12 residues. Germline values: CDR1 PRHDT, CDR2 FYEKMQ (reference sequence). The CDR3 bases are TGTGCCAGCAGGTTTCGGGCGGGGGGTGCACATTTT. Translated, it gives CASRFRAGGAHF.